Listed below are T cell receptor beta chains from one sample, sequenced in a study of human T cells and chemical hapten exposure. A single record per CDR3 protein comes from TCRdb applying MiXCR to the RACE reads. The data contain roughly 190,000 distinct CDR3 sequences, around 24% of them singletons. Sequences were derived from whole blood, sampled in connection with sensitization to the hapten diphenylcyclopropenone (DPC). The origin of the receptors is a woman aged 50 to 65 with alopecia areata. Some clones in this sample may be carry-over from other donors' samples. The CDR3 runs from the conserved cysteine through the conserved F or W. D genes are given only for firm matches. The size field is filled for only some rows; it gives once, few, many or a size class.

J,size,D,V,DNA,CDR3
TRBJ1-1,many,.,TRBV29-1,TGCAGCGCAGGCAGAAACCTGGACACTGAAGCTTTCTTT,CSAGRNLDTEAFF
TRBJ1-2,.,.,TRBV10-3,TGTGCCATCAGTGAGACAGTCAACTATGGCTACACCTTC,CAISETVNYGYTF
TRBJ1-6,few,TRBD1,TRBV7-9,TGTGCCAGCAGCCAGGGGGGGAATTCACCCCTCCACTTT,CASSQGGNSPLHF
TRBJ2-1,few,.,TRBV21-1,TGTGCCAGCAGCAAAGATGGACTAGCGGGTTACAATGAGCAGTTCTTC,CASSKDGLAGYNEQFF
TRBJ2-7,few,TRBD1,TRBV5-1,TGCGCCAGCAGCTTGGAGGGGGCCGTATACGAGCAGTACTTC,CASSLEGAVYEQYF
TRBJ2-3,.,TRBD1,TRBV5-1,TGCGCCAGCAGCTTAACCCCGGGACAGATCACAGATACGCAGTATTTT,CASSLTPGQITDTQYF
TRBJ2-3,few,TRBD1,TRBV7-3,TGTGCCAGCAGTGGACAGGGAAGGGATACGCAGTATTTT,CASSGQGRDTQYF
TRBJ1-1,many,.,TRBV20-1,TGCAGTGCAATCTTTGTAGGGGGGCACACTGAAGCTTTCTTT,CSAIFVGGHTEAFF
TRBJ2-3,few,.,TRBV3-1,TGTGCCAGCAGCCTTCTAGCGACGGAGCCAGATACGCAGTATTTT,CASSLLATEPDTQYF
TRBJ2-1,.,.,TRBV30,TGTGCCTGGAGTGCCCTCACAGGAAGCTCCTACAATGAGCAGTTCTTC,CAWSALTGSSYNEQFF
TRBJ2-3,.,.,TRBV24-1,TGTGCCACCAGTGGTAGCACAGATACGCAGTATTTT,CATSGSTDTQYF
TRBJ1-1,few,TRBD1,TRBV10-3,TGTGCCCACCGGGACAGGAACACTGAAGCTTTCTTT,CAHRDRNTEAFF
TRBJ2-5,few,TRBD1,TRBV20-1,TGCAGTGCTATGACTTATCCAGGGGGCTTAAGAATCAAAGAGACCCAGTACTTC,CSAMTYPGGLRIKETQYF
TRBJ1-3,.,.,TRBV7-2,TGTGCCAGCAGCTTAATGACCGCCGGAAACACCATATATTTT,CASSLMTAGNTIYF
TRBJ2-5,many,TRBD2,TRBV29-1,TGCAGCGTGGGTAGCGGGAGAAGGGAGACCCAGTACTTC,CSVGSGRRETQYF
TRBJ1-4,many,TRBD1,TRBV29-1,TGCAGCGTTCGGACAGGATTAACTGAAAAACTGTTTTTT,CSVRTGLTEKLFF
TRBJ2-3,.,.,TRBV10-1,TGCGCCAGCAGTGACGCGTCGGCGACAGATACGCAGTATTTT,CASSDASATDTQYF
TRBJ2-1,few,TRBD2,TRBV24-1,TGTGCCACCAGTGATTCCTCTAGCGGGCCCTACAATGAGCAGTTCTTC,CATSDSSSGPYNEQFF
TRBJ2-3,many,.,TRBV5-1,TGCGCCAGCAGCTTGGAGGGGGGGTCTCCAGATACGCAGTATTTT,CASSLEGGSPDTQYF
TRBJ2-5,.,.,TRBV18,TGTGCCAGCTCACATCCCAACCAAGAGACCCAGTACTTC,CASSHPNQETQYF
TRBJ2-2,.,.,TRBV12-3/TRBV12-4,TGTGCCAGCAGTCCCACAGGGTCAGTCACCGGGGAGCTGTTTTTT,CASSPTGSVTGELFF
TRBJ1-3,.,.,TRBV20-1,TGCAGTGCTAGATACAGCGGCTCTGGAAACACCATATATTTT,CSARYSGSGNTIYF
TRBJ2-1,few,.,TRBV7-9,TGTGCCAGCAGCGAAGAACGGTTTAGCAGTGAGCAGTTCTTC,CASSEERFSSEQFF
TRBJ1-2,few,.,TRBV6-5,TGTGCCAGCAGTTACGGCGGCGGAGACATTATTTATGGCTACACCTTC,CASSYGGGDIIYGYTF
TRBJ2-3,few,.,TRBV7-2,TGTGCCAGCAGCCCCGGGACGGGACCCACAGATACGCAGTATTTT,CASSPGTGPTDTQYF
TRBJ1-2,few,.,TRBV28,TGTGCCAGCAGCCCCCTGAGCTATGGCTACACCTTC,CASSPLSYGYTF
TRBJ1-1,few,.,TRBV7-8,TGCGCCAGCAGCCTGTCGTGGTTCACTGAAGCTTTCTTT,CASSLSWFTEAFF
TRBJ2-7,few,.,TRBV20-1,TGCAGTGCTAGAGTAAGCAGGGGCGCGTACGAGCAGTACTTC,CSARVSRGAYEQYF
TRBJ1-6,few,TRBD1,TRBV20-1,TGCAGTGCCAACCGGGACAGCAACAATTCACCCCTCCACTTT,CSANRDSNNSPLHF
TRBJ2-7,.,.,TRBV3-1,TGTGCCAGCAGCCAAGGCCAAAGGCAGTACTTC,CASSQGQRQYF
TRBJ2-3,few,TRBD2,TRBV10-3,TGTGCCATCAGTGATCCACTAGCGGGAGGCCACGCAGATACGCAGTATTTT,CAISDPLAGGHADTQYF
TRBJ2-1,few,TRBD2,TRBV4-2,TGTGCCAGCAGCCAGGGGACTAGCGGGAGGGCTTCAAGCTCCTACAATGAGCAGTTCTTC,CASSQGTSGRASSSYNEQFF
TRBJ2-1,.,TRBD2,TRBV20-1,TGCAGTGCCCGGTGGTTAGCGGGAGGGCCCTATGAGCAGTTCTTC,CSARWLAGGPYEQFF
TRBJ2-5,few,.,TRBV7-2,TGTGCCAGCAGCCACCTACCGGGAGTCGCCGAGACCCAGTACTTC,CASSHLPGVAETQYF
TRBJ2-7,.,.,TRBV2,TGTGCCAGCAGTGGGGGGCAGGGTAGGTTCCACGAGCAGTACTTC,CASSGGQGRFHEQYF
TRBJ2-1,.,TRBD2,TRBV2,TGTGCCAGCAGTGCCGGACTAGCGGGAGTCCTTGAGCAGTTCTTC,CASSAGLAGVLEQFF
TRBJ1-4,few,.,TRBV2,TGTGCCAGCACTGAAGTCAGGGGTGGAGAAAAACTGTTTTTT,CASTEVRGGEKLFF
TRBJ2-7,few,.,TRBV6-1,TGTGCCACCGGGACTGAGCCTTACGAGCAGTACTTC,CATGTEPYEQYF
TRBJ2-6,.,.,TRBV6-2/TRBV6-3,TGTGCCAGCAGACGACAGAGCTCTGGGGCCAACGTCCTGACTTTC,CASRRQSSGANVLTF
TRBJ2-1,few,TRBD2,TRBV4-2,TGTGCCAGCAGCCAACCTCTAGCGGGAGCTCTAGTCCCCCCATACAATGAGCAGTTCTTC,CASSQPLAGALVPPYNEQFF
TRBJ1-1,.,.,TRBV7-9,TGTGCCAGCAGCTTAGCTCTGATGGACAGCATGAACACTGAAGCTTTCTTT,CASSLALMDSMNTEAFF
TRBJ1-1,.,TRBD1,TRBV5-1,TGCGCCAGCAGCTTGGATACAGGGGGCGAAGCTTTCTTT,CASSLDTGGEAFF
TRBJ1-1,many,.,TRBV20-1,TGCAGTGCTAGAGAGGGGTTTACTGAAGCTTTCTTT,CSAREGFTEAFF
TRBJ1-5,.,.,TRBV5-5,TGTGCCAGCAGTTCCGACGGACCCAATCAGCCCCAGCATTTT,CASSSDGPNQPQHF
TRBJ2-5,.,.,TRBV7-2,TGTGCCAGCAGCTTTCGGGACTTTGAGACCCAGTACTTC,CASSFRDFETQYF
TRBJ2-6,few,.,TRBV20-1,TGCAGTGCTAGAGATGTGGGGGCCAACGTCCTGACTTTC,CSARDVGANVLTF
TRBJ1-1,.,.,TRBV2,TGTGCCGCCGGCAGACCCACTGAAGCTTTCTTT,CAAGRPTEAFF
TRBJ2-1,few,TRBD2,TRBV9,TGTGCCAGCAGCCTCAGAGCGGGAGGGCGTTTCTCCTACAATGAGCAGTTCTTC,CASSLRAGGRFSYNEQFF
TRBJ2-1,.,.,TRBV29-1,TGCAGCGGGGGAAATGAGCAGTTCTTC,CSGGNEQFF
TRBJ2-3,few,TRBD1,TRBV29-1,TGCAGCGTTGAAACAACCGGGACAGGGGTCACAGATACGCAGTATTTT,CSVETTGTGVTDTQYF